This T cell receptor beta chain was recovered during a study of cytomegalovirus exposure and HLA in healthy donors. General study findings and limits: The tendency of first-cohort TCR clusters to co-occur in the roughly 120 validation repertoires was the finding of a later analysis.

V lost 0 bases, J lost 5 bases, and 6 bases stayed unmatched. The germline V gene has CDR1 PRHDT and CDR2 FYEKMQ (reference sequence). The CDR3 contains 16 residues. Clones were read by immunoSEQ multiplex PCR, and TCRdb kept only the in-frame ones, dropping some. The sample shows about 88,000 clones, more than 70% of them seen only once. Turning to this clone: Its matching antigen is unknown.

The source of this sequence is a woman aged 18-29 years in good health and CMV-seropositive. The gene calls are TRBV13 and TRBJ2-3; 9 bases match TRBD2. The sequencing input was PBMCs. Here the CDR3 DNA reads TGTGCCAGCAGCTTAGGGCTAGCGGGGATGGTAGATACGCAGTATTTT. Protein product: CASSLGLAGMVDTQYF. The full variable domain, completed using reference TRBV13 and TRBJ2-3, is AAGVIQSPRHLIKEKRETATLKCYPIPRHDTVYWYQQGPGQDPQFLISFYEKMQSDKGSIPDRFSAQQFSDYHSELNMSSLELGDSALYFCASSLGLAGMVDTQYFGPGTRLTVL.